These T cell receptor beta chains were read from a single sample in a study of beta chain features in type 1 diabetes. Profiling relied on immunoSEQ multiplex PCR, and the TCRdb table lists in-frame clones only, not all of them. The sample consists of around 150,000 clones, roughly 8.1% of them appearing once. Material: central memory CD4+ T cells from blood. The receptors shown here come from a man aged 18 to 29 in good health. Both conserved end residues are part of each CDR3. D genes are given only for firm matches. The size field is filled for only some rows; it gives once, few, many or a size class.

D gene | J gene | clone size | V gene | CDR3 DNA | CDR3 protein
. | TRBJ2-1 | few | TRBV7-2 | TGTGCCAGCAGCCTCCGGCAGGGGCCCTCCTACAATGAGCAGTTCTTC | CASSLRQGPSYNEQFF
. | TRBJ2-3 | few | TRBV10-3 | TGTGCCATCACGCCAGGGGCCACAGATACGCAGTATTTT | CAITPGATDTQYF
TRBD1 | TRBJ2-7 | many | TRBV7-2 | TGTGCCAGCAGCTTAAGACGGGACAGTTTCTACGAGCAGTACTTC | CASSLRRDSFYEQYF
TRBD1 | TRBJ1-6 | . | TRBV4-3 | TGCGCCAGCAGCCAAGAAACAGGGGGAAATTCACCCCTCCACTTT | CASSQETGGNSPLHF
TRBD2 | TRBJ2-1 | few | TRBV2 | TGTGCCAGCAGTGAATCACTAGCGGCGAATGAGCAGTTCTTC | CASSESLAANEQFF
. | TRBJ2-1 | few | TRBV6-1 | TGTGCCAGCAGTGAAGTAGGGGTCTCCTACAATGAGCAGTTCTTC | CASSEVGVSYNEQFF
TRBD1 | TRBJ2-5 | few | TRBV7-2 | TGTGCCAGCAGCTTCAACAGGGGGAACCAAGAGACCCAGTACTTC | CASSFNRGNQETQYF
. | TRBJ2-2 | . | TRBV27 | TGTGCCAGCAGTTTACAGGGTGGCGCCGGGGAGCTGTTTTTT | CASSLQGGAGELFF
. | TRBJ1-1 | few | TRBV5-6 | TGTGCCAGCAGCCCGGACAGCCACATGAACACTGAAGCTTTCTTT | CASSPDSHMNTEAFF
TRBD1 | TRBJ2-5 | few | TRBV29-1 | TGCAGCGTCGACAGGGGCCAAGAGACCCAGTACTTC | CSVDRGQETQYF
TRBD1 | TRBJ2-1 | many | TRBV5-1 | TGCGCCAGCAGCACGGACAGGGATTCCTACAATGAGCAGTTCTTC | CASSTDRDSYNEQFF
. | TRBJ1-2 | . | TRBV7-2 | TGTGCCAGCAGACCACAGGGAGCTAACTATGGCTACACCTTC | CASRPQGANYGYTF
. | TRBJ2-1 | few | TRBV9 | TGTGCCAGCAGCGTAGGGGTCCCCGGGGAGCAGTTCTTC | CASSVGVPGEQFF
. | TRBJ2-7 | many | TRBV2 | TGTGCCAGCAGTGAACTTTATCTCGAGCAGTACTTC | CASSELYLEQYF
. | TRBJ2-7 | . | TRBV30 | TGTGCCTGGAGTGAGGGGGTTTTTCCCTACGAGCAGTACTTC | CAWSEGVFPYEQYF
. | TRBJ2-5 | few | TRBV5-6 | TGTGCCAGCAGCTACAGCCCAAAAGAGACCCAGTACTTC | CASSYSPKETQYF
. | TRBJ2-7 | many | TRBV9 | TGTGCCAGCAGCGAGTCGGAGGGGCAGGGCTACGAGCAGTACTTC | CASSESEGQGYEQYF
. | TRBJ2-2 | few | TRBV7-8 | TGTGCCAGCAACCCCTACCTAGACGCCGGGGAGCTGTTTTTT | CASNPYLDAGELFF
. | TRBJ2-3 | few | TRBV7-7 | TGTGCCAGCAGCTTAGGATCCGGGACACTTAGCACAGATACGCAGTATTTT | CASSLGSGTLSTDTQYF
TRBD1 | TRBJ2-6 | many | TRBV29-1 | TGCAGCGTCGTACAGGGGGCAGGCGGGGCCAACGTCCTGACTTTC | CSVVQGAGGANVLTF
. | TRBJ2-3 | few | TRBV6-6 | TGTGCCAGCAGACGCCTAAGCTCAGATACGCAGTATTTT | CASRRLSSDTQYF
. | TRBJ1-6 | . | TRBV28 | TGTGCCAGCCGTCCGGAGAGCTCCTATAATTCACCCCTCCACTTT | CASRPESSYNSPLHF
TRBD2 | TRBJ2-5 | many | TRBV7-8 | TGTGCCAGCAGCCCCCTAGCGGGAGGAGTCAGGGAGACCCAGTACTTC | CASSPLAGGVRETQYF
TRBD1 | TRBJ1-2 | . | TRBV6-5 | TGTGCCAGCAGTAGTCCGGGACAGGGACACTATGGCTACACCTTC | CASSSPGQGHYGYTF
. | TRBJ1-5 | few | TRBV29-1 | TGCAGCGTTGGGGGGGTATTTGGAGGGCCCCAGCATTTT | CSVGGVFGGPQHF
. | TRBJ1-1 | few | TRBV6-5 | TGTGCCAGCAGTTACTCGCTGATTTCAGAGAACACTGAAGCTTTCTTT | CASSYSLISENTEAFF
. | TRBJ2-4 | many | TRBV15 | TGTGCCACCAGCAGAGACAGGGTCAAAAACATTCAGTACTTC | CATSRDRVKNIQYF
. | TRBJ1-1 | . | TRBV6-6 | TGTGCCAGCAATGAGGAAATAATGAACACTGAAGCTTTCTTT | CASNEEIMNTEAFF
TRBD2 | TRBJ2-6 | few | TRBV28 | TGTGCCAGCAGTTTAGATGCGGGAGCAAGCTCTGGGGCCAACGTCCTGACTTTC | CASSLDAGASSGANVLTF
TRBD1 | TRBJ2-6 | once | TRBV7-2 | TGTGCCAGCAGCTACCGACAGGGTCTTGGCCGGGCCAACGTCCTGACTTTC | CASSYRQGLGRANVLTF
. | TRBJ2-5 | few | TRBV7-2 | TGTGCCAGCAGCTTAGTTGGAAACGGGGAGACCCAGTACTTC | CASSLVGNGETQYF
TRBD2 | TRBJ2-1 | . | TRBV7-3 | TGTGCCAGCAGCCCAGGACTAGCGGGAGCCAATGAGCAGTTCTTC | CASSPGLAGANEQFF
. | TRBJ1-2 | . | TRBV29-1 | TGCAGCGTTGTCCCGGCAGGGGCCTATGGCTACACCTTC | CSVVPAGAYGYTF
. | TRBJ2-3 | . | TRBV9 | TGTGCCAGCAGTCGGGTCGGAGGCTCAGATACGCAGTATTTT | CASSRVGGSDTQYF
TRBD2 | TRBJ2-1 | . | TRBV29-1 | TGCAGCGCCAGACCTAGCGGGATCTACAATGAGCAGTTCTTC | CSARPSGIYNEQFF
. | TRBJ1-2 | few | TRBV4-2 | TGTGCCAGCAGCCCCTGGGAGGAGCGGGACTATGGCTACACCTTC | CASSPWEERDYGYTF
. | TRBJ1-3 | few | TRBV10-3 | TGTGCCACCATGGACAATCCCGGAAACACCATATATTTT | CATMDNPGNTIYF
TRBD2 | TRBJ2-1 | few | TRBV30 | TGTGCCTGGACTAGCGGGAGCTATGAGCAGTTCTTC | CAWTSGSYEQFF
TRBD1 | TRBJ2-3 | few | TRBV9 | TGTGCCAGCAGCTTAGGGACAGGGGGCGCAGATACGCAGTATTTT | CASSLGTGGADTQYF
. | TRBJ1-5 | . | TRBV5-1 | TGCGCCAGCAGCTTGAGGGCTGCGGGGGAAGGCCAGCCCCAGCATTTT | CASSLRAAGEGQPQHF
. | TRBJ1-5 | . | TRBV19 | TGTGCCAGTACATCTGGGGGAGGGCGCTATCAGCCCCAGCATTTT | CASTSGGGRYQPQHF
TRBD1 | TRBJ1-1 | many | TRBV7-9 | TGTGCCAGCAGCTTAGGATTGAGGACAGGAATGAACACTGAAGCTTTCTTT | CASSLGLRTGMNTEAFF
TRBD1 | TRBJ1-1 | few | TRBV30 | TGTGCCTGGAGTCCTACCGGGACAGGGGGCGGTTGGACTGAAGCTTTCTTT | CAWSPTGTGGGWTEAFF
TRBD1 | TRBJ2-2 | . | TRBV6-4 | TGTGCCAGCAGTCGGGACAGAACCTCCTTCGGGGAGCTGTTTTTT | CASSRDRTSFGELFF
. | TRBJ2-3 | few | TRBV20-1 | TGCAGTGCTAGAGTTCGGGATACGCAGTATTTT | CSARVRDTQYF
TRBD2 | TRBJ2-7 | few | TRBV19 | TGTGCCAGTAGTTACCGAGCGGGGACCTACGAGCAGTACTTC | CASSYRAGTYEQYF
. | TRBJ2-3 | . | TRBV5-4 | TGTGCCAGCAGCCGTGACAACACAGATACGCAGTATTTT | CASSRDNTDTQYF
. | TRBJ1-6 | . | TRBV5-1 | TGCGCCAGCAGCTTTGAAACAGACGATTCACCCCTCCACTTT | CASSFETDDSPLHF
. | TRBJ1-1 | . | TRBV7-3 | TGTGCCAGCAGCGTACAGGGAAACACTGAAGCTTTCTTT | CASSVQGNTEAFF
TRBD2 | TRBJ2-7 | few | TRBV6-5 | TGTGCCAGCAGTTACGGGACTAGCGTCTCCTACGAGCAGTACTTC | CASSYGTSVSYEQYF